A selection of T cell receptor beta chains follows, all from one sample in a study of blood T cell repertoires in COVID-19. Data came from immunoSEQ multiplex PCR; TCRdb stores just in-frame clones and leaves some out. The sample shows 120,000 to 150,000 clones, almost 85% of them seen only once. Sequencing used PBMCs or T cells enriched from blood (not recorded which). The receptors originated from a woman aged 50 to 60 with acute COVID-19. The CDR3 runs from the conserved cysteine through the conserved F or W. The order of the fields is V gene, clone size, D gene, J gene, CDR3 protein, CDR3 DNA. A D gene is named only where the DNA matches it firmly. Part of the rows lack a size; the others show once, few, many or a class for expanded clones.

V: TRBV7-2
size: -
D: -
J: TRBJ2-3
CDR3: CASSSDLARADTQYF
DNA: TGTGCCAGCAGCTCGGACTTAGCGAGGGCAGATACGCAGTATTTT

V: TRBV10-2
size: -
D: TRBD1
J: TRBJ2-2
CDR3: CASRPQGANGELFF
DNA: TGCGCCAGCAGACCACAGGGGGCAAACGGGGAGCTGTTTTTT

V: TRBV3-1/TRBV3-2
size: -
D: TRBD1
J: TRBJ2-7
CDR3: CASSQAGDSRSYEQYF
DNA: TGTGCCAGCAGCCAAGCCGGGGACAGTCGCTCCTACGAGCAGTACTTC

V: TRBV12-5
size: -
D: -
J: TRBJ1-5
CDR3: CASGGQTSNQPQHF
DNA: TGTGCTAGTGGTGGACAGACTAGCAATCAGCCCCAGCATTTT

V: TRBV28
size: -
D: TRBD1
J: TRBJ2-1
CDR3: CASSLTPRGQGSRDEQFF
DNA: TGTGCCAGCAGTTTGACCCCAAGGGGACAGGGATCTAGAGATGAGCAGTTCTTC

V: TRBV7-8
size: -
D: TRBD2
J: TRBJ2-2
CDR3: CASSPRGGLVPGELFF
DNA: TGTGCCAGCAGCCCAAGGGGGGGACTAGTTCCCGGGGAGCTGTTTTTT

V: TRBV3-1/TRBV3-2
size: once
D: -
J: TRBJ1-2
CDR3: CASSRSVEGYGYTF
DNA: TGTGCCAGCAGCCGGAGCGTGGAGGGATATGGCTACACCTTC

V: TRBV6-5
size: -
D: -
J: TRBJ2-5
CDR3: CASKRDVGLETQYF
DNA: TGTGCCAGCAAGAGAGACGTCGGGTTGGAGACCCAGTACTTC

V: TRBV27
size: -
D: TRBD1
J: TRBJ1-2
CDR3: CASRKAQGANYGYTF
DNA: TGTGCCAGCCGAAAGGCCCAGGGGGCGAACTATGGCTACACCTTC

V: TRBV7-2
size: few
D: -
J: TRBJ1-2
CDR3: CASSLGSNPYGYTF
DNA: TGTGCCAGCAGCTTAGGGTCTAACCCCTATGGCTACACCTTC

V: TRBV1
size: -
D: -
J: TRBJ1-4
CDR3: CTSSQDRRGPDKLFF
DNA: TGCACCAGCAGCCAAGATCGCAGGGGACCTGACAAACTGTTTTTT

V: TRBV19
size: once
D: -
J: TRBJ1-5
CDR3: CASSPDPIQGYSNQPQHF
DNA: TGTGCCAGTAGTCCGGACCCAATACAGGGTTATAGCAATCAGCCCCAGCATTTT

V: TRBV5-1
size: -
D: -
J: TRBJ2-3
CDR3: CASSLETDTQYF
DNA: TGCGCCAGCAGCCTCGAGACAGATACGCAGTATTTT

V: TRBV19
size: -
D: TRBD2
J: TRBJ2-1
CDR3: CASSRGLVSFNNEQFF
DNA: TGTGCCAGTAGTAGGGGACTAGTCAGCTTTAACAATGAGCAGTTCTTC

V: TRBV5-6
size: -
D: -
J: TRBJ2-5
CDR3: CASSTGIAEWGETQYF
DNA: TGTGCCAGCAGCACAGGGATCGCCGAATGGGGAGAGACCCAGTACTTC

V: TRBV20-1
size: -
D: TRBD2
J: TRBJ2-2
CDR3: CSASHGGRAGTGELFF
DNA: TGCAGTGCTAGTCATGGCGGGAGGGCCGGAACCGGGGAGCTGTTTTTT

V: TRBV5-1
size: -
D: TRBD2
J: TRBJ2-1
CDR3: CASGTSGSYNEQFF
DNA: TGCGCCAGCGGGACTAGCGGCTCCTACAATGAGCAGTTCTTC

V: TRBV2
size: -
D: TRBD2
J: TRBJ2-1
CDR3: CASRLADNEQFF
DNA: TGTGCCAGTCGACTAGCGGACAATGAGCAGTTCTTC

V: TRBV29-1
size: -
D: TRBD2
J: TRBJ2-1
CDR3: CSHVQVAGVREQFF
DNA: TGCAGCCACGTCCAGGTAGCGGGAGTTCGCGAGCAGTTCTTC

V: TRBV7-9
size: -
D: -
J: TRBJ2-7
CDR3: CASSLDFYEQYF
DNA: TGTGCCAGCAGCCTAGACTTCTACGAGCAGTACTTC

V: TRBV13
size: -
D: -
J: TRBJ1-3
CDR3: CASSFTGAGNTIYF
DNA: TGTGCCAGCAGTTTTACGGGGGCTGGAAACACCATATATTTT

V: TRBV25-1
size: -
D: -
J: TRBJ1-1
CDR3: CASSESNEGNTEAFF
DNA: TGTGCCAGCAGTGAAAGTAACGAGGGGAACACTGAAGCTTTCTTT

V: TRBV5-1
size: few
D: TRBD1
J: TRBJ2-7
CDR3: CASSPEGAGSISYEQYF
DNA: TGCGCCAGCAGCCCCGAGGGGGCAGGGAGTATATCCTACGAGCAGTACTTC

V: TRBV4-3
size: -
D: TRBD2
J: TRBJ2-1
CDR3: CASSRGLAGTYNEQFF
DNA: TGCGCCAGCAGCCGGGGACTAGCGGGAACCTACAATGAGCAGTTCTTC

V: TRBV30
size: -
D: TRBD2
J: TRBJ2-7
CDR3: CAWRLAGAYEQYF
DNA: TGTGCCTGGAGACTAGCGGGAGCCTACGAGCAGTACTTC

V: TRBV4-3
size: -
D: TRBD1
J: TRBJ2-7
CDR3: CASSQSRGREQYF
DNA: TGCGCCAGCAGCCAGTCCAGGGGGCGAGAGCAGTACTTC

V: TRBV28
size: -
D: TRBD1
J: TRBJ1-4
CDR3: CASSLTGEKLFF
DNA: TGTGCCAGCAGTCTGACAGGGGAAAAACTGTTTTTT

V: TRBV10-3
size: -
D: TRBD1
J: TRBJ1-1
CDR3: CAISGGQGEAFF
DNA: TGTGCCATCAGTGGGGGACAGGGAGAAGCTTTCTTT

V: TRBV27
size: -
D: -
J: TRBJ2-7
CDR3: CASSLGGYEQYF
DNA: TGTGCCAGCAGTTTAGGCGGATACGAGCAGTACTTC

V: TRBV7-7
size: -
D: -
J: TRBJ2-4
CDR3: CASSLKGSERAGRLAKNIQYF
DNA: TGTGCTAGCAGCTTAAAAGGGTCCGAGCGGGCCGGCCGTCTAGCCAAAAACATTCAGTACTTC

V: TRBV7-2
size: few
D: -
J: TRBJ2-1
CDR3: CASSLGSVNEQFF
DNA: TGTGCCAGCAGCTTAGGTTCAGTCAATGAGCAGTTCTTC

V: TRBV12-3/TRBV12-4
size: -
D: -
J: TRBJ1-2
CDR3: CASSTLGYGYTF
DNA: TGTGCCAGCAGTACCCTCGGCTATGGCTACACCTTC

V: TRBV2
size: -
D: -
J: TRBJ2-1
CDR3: CAILGHHSYNEQFF
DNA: TGTGCCATCTTGGGACACCACTCCTACAATGAGCAGTTCTTC

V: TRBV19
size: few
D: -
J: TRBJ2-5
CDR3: CASSIARDQETQYF
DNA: TGTGCCAGTAGTATCGCCAGGGACCAAGAGACCCAGTACTTC

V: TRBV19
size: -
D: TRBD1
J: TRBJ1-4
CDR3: CASSKNRGTNEKLFF
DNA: TGTGCCAGTAGTAAGAACAGGGGCACTAATGAAAAACTGTTTTTT

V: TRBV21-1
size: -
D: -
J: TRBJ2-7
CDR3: CAGKRGSEQYF
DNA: TGTGCCGGAAAGCGGGGAAGCGAGCAGTACTTC

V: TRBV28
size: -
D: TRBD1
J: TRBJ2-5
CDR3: CASTVTGYQETQYF
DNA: TGTGCCAGCACCGTGACAGGGTACCAAGAGACCCAGTACTTC

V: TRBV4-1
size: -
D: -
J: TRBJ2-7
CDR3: CASSQEATTRNEQYF
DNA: TGCGCCAGCAGCCAAGAGGCCACCACCCGCAACGAGCAGTACTTC

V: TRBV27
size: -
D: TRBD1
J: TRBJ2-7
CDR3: CASTGPGTGNYEQYF
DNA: TGTGCCAGCACCGGGCCCGGGACAGGGAACTACGAGCAGTACTTC

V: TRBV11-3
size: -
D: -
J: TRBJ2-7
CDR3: CASSLYRSSDEQYF
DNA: TGTGCCAGCAGCTTATATAGAAGTTCCGACGAGCAGTACTTC

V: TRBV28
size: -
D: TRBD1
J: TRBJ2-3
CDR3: CASSLEDRGLADTQYF
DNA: TGTGCCAGCAGTTTAGAAGACAGGGGGCTGGCAGATACGCAGTATTTT

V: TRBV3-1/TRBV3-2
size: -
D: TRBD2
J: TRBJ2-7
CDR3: CASSRTSGRGTYEQYF
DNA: TGTGCCAGCAGCCGGACTAGCGGGAGGGGTACCTACGAGCAGTACTTC

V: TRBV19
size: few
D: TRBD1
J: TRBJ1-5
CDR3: CASSGQGGNQPQHF
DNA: TGTGCCAGTAGTGGACAGGGTGGCAATCAGCCCCAGCATTTT

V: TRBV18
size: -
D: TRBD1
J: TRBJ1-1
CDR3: CASSPDRGATEAFF
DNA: TGTGCCAGCTCACCGGACAGGGGCGCCACTGAAGCTTTCTTT

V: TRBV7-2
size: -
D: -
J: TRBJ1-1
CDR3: CASSRESQVEAFF
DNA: TGTGCCAGCAGCCGAGAGAGTCAGGTTGAAGCTTTCTTT

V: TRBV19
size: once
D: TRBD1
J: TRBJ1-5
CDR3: CASSSGQGDQPQHF
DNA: TGTGCCAGTAGTTCCGGACAGGGCGATCAGCCCCAGCATTTT

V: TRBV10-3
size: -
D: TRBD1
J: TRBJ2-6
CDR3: CAISGNRGSGANVLTF
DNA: TGTGCCATCAGTGGAAACAGGGGTTCTGGGGCCAACGTCCTGACTTTC

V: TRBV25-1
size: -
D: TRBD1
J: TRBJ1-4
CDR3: CASSEQGAFSRANEKLFF
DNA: TGTGCCAGCAGTGAACAGGGGGCGTTTTCGCGAGCTAATGAAAAACTGTTTTTT

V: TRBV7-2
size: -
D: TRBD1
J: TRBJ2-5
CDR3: CASSLGGQGRRETQYF
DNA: TGTGCCAGCAGCTTAGGCGGACAGGGGAGAAGGGAGACCCAGTACTTC

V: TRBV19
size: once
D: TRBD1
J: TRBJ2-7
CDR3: CASSPGEDRAYEQYF
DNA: TGTGCCAGTAGTCCCGGGGAGGACAGGGCCTACGAGCAGTACTTC

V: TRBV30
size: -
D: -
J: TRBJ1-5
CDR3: CAWSIEQSNQPQHF
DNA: TGTGCCTGGAGTATTGAGCAAAGCAATCAGCCCCAGCATTTT

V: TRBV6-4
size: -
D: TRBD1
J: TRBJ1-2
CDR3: CASSNPKGAGWYGYTF
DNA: TGTGCCAGCAGTAACCCAAAGGGGGCCGGGTGGTATGGCTACACCTTC

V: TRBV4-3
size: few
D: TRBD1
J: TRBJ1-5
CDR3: CASSQEVQGGNQPQHF
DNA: TGCGCCAGCAGCCAAGAAGTACAGGGGGGGAATCAGCCCCAGCATTTT

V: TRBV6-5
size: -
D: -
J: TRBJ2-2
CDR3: CASSRPVGQPGELFF
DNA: TGTGCCAGCAGCCGCCCCGTTGGGCAGCCGGGGGAGCTGTTTTTT

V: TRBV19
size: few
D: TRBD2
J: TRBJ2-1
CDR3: CASKPAGLAYNEQFF
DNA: TGTGCCAGTAAACCCGCGGGACTAGCCTACAATGAGCAGTTCTTC